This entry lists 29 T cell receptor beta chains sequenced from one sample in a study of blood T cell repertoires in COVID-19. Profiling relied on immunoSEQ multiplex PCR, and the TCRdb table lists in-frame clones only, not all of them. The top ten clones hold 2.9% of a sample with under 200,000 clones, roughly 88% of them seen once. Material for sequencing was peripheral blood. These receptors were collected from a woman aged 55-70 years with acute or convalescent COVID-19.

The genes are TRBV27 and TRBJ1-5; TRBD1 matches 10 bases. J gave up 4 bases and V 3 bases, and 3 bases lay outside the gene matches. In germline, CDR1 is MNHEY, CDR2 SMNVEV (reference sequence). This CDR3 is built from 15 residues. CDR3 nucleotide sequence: TGTGCCAGCAGTTTGGGGACAGGGGTAAATCAGCCCCAGCATTTT. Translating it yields CASSLGTGVNQPQHF.

The CDR3 DNA is TGTGCCAGCAGAAATTCCGGGACTAGCGGCAATGAGCAGTTCTTC. The encoded protein is CASRNSGTSGNEQFF. The rearrangement joins TRBV27 to TRBJ2-1, with 11 bases matching TRBD2. Looked up from germline, CDR1 is MNHEY and CDR2 is SMNVEV (reference sequence). The CDR3 is 15 residues long. V dropped 6 bases and J dropped 6; count of bases not matched to a gene: 7.

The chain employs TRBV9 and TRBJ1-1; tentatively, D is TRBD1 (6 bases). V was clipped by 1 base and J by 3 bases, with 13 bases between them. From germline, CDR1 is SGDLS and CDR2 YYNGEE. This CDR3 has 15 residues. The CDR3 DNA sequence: TGTGCCAGCAGCGTAAATACAGGGAGGGACACTGAAGCTTTCTTT. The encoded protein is CASSVNTGRDTEAFF.

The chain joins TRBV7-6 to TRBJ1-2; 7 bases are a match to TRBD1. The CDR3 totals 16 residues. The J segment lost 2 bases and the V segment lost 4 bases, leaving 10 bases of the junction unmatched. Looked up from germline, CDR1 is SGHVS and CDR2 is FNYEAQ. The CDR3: CASSSSPGTANYGYTF. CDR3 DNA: TGTGCCAGCAGCTCATCTCCCGGGACAGCAAACTATGGCTACACCTTC.

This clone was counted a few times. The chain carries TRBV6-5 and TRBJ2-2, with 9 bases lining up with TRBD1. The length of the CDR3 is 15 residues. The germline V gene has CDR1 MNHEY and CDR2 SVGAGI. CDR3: CASKRTGANTGELFF. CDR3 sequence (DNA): TGTGCTTCTAAAAGGACAGGGGCCAACACCGGGGAGCTGTTTTTT.

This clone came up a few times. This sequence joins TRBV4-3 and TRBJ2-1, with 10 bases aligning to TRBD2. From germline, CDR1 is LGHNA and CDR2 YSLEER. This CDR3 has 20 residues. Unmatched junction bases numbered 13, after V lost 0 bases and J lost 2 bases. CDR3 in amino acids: CASSQDSRQVAGGAYNEQFF. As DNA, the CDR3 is TGCGCCAGCAGCCAAGATAGTCGACAGGTAGCGGGGGGCGCCTACAATGAGCAGTTCTTC.

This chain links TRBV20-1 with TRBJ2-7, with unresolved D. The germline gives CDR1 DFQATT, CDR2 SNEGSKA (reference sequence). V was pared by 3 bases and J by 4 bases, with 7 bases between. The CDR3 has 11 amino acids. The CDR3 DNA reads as TGCAGTGCTAGCCTTTTATACGAGCAGTACTTC. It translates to CSASLLYEQYF.

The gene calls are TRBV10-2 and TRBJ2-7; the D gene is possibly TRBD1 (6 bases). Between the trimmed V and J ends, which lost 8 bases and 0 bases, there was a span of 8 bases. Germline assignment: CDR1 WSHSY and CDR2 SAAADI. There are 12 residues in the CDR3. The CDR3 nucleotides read TGCGCCAGCCAGGGGTCCTCCTACGAGCAGTACTTC. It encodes CASQGSSYEQYF.

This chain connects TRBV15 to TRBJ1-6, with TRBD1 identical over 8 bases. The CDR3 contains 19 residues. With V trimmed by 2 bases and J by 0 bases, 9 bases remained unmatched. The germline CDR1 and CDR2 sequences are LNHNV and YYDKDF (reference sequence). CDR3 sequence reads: CATSRNYGQGSSYNSPLHF. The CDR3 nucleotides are TGTGCCACCAGCAGAAACTACGGACAGGGAAGCTCCTATAATTCACCCCTCCACTTT.

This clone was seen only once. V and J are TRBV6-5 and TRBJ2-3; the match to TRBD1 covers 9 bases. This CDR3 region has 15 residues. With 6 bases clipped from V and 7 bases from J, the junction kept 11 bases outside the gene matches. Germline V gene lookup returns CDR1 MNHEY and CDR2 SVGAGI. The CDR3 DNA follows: TGTGCCAGCAGGGCAGGACAGGGGACCAGGCATACGCAGTATTTT. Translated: CASRAGQGTRHTQYF.

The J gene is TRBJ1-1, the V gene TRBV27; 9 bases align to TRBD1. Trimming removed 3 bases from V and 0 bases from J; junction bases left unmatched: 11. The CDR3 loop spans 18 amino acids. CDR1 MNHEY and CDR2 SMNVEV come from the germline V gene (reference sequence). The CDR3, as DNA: TGTGCCAGCAGTTTTGGCCGGACAGGGGCAAGGGTGAACACTGAAGCTTTCTTT. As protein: CASSFGRTGARVNTEAFF.

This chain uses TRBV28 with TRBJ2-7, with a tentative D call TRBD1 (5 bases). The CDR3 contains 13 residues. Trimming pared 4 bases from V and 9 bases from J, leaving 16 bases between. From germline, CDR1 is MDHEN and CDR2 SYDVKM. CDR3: CASSSNQGISQYF. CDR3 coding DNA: TGTGCCAGCAGTTCCAACCAGGGAATATCGCAGTACTTC.

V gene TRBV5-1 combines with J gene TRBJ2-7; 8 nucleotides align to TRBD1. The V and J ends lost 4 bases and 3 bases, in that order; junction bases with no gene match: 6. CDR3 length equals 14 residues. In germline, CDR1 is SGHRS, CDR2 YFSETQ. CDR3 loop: CASSKGQEYYEQYF. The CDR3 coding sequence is TGCGCCAGCAGCAAGGGACAGGAGTACTACGAGCAGTACTTC.

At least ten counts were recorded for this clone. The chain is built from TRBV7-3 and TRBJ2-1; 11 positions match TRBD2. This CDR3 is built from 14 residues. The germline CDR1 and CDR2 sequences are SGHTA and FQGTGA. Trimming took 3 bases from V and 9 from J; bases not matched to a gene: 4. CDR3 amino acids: CASSFSGGASEQFF. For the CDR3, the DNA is TGTGCCAGCAGCTTTAGCGGGGGGGCCTCTGAGCAGTTCTTC.

The CDR3 protein is CASSPSWGEETQYF. CDR3 coding DNA: TGTGCCAGCTCACCAAGTTGGGGGGAAGAGACCCAGTACTTC. The chain carries TRBV18 and TRBJ2-5; maybe TRBD2 (6 bases). CDR3 size: 14 residues. Trimming took off 2 bases at V and 3 bases at J, with 10 bases between the two ends. Germline loops: CDR1 KGHSH, CDR2 LQKENI.

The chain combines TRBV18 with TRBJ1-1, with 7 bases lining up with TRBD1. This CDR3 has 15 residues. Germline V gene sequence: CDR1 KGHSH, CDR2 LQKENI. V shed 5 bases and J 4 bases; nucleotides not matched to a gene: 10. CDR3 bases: TGTGCCAGCTCAACAGGACAGGCAAGAAGCACTGAAGCTTTCTTT. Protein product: CASSTGQARSTEAFF.

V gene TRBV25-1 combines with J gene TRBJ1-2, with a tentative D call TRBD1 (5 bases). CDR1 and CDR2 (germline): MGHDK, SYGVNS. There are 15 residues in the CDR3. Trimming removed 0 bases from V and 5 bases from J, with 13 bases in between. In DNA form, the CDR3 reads TGTGCCAGCAGTGAATACCAGGGCCTGGGGTATGGCTACACCTTC. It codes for CASSEYQGLGYGYTF.

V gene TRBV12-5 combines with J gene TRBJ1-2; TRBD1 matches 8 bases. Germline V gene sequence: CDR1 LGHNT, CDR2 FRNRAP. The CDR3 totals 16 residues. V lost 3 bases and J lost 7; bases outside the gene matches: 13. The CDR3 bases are TGTGCTAGTGGTTTCTCTAGGGTGACAGGGGCGGGTGGCTACACCTTC. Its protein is CASGFSRVTGAGGYTF.

CDR3 nucleotides: TGTGCCACTTCCTATATCAGGACAGGGGGATCTGGGGCCAACGTCCTGACTTTC. This translates into CATSYIRTGGSGANVLTF. V and J are TRBV19 and TRBJ2-6, with TRBD1 matching 10 bases. The V gene end was trimmed by 10 bases and the J gene end by 1 base; junction bases not matched to a gene: 13. The CDR3 loop spans 18 amino acids. The germline V gene encodes CDR1 LNHDA and CDR2 SQIVND (reference sequence).

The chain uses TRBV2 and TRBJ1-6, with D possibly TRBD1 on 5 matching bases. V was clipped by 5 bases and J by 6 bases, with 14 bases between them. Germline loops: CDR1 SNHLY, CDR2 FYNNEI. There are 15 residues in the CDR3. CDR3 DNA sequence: TGTGCCAGCAGTCGGACATCTCCTCCTAATTCACCCCTCCACTTT. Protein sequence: CASSRTSPPNSPLHF.

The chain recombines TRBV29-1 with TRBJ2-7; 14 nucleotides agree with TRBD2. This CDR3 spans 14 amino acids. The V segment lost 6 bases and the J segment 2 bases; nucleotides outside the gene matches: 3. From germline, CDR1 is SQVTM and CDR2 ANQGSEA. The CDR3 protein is CSVEGLAGAYEQYF. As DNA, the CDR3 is TGCAGCGTCGAGGGACTAGCGGGGGCCTACGAGCAGTACTTC.

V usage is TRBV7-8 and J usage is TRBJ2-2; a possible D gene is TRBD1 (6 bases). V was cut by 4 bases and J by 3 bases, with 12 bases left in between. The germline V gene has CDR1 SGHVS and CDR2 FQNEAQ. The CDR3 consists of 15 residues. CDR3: CASSSRGGYTGELFF. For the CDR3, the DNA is TGTGCCAGCAGCTCAAGAGGGGGTTACACCGGGGAGCTGTTTTTT.

This CDR3 reads CASSRSGGAWETQYF. CDR3 DNA sequence: TGTGCCAGCAGCCGTAGCGGGGGGGCCTGGGAGACCCAGTACTTC. This sequence joins TRBV7-6 and TRBJ2-5; TRBD2 matches at 11 bases. This CDR3 is built from 15 residues. Germline values: CDR1 SGHVS, CDR2 FNYEAQ. Unmatched junction bases numbered 7, after V lost 5 bases and J lost 5 bases.

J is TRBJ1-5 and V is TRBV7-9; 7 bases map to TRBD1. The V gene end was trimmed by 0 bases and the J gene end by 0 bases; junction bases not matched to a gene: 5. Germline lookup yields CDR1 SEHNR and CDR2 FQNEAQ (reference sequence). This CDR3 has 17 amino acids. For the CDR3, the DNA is TGTGCCAGCAGCTTAGCGGGGACAGTACCTAGCAATCAGCCCCAGCATTTT. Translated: CASSLAGTVPSNQPQHF.

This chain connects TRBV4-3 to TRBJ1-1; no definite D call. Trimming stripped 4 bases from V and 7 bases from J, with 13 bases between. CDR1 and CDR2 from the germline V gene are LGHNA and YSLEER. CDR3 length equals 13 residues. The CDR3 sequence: CASSPDMLVEAFF. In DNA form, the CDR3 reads TGCGCCAGCAGCCCCGACATGCTGGTTGAAGCTTTCTTT.

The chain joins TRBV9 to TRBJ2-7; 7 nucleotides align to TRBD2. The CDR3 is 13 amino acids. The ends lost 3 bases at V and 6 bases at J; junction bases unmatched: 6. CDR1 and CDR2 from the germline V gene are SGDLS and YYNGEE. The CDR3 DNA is TGTGCCAGCAGCGGAAGCACGGGAGGCGAGCAGTACTTC. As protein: CASSGSTGGEQYF.

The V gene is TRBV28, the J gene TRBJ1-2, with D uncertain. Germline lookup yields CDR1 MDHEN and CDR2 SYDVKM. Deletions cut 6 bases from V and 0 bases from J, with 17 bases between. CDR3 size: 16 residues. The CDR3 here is CASRPGGSVANYGYTF. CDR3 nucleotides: TGTGCCAGCAGACCTGGAGGGTCGGTAGCTAACTATGGCTACACCTTC.

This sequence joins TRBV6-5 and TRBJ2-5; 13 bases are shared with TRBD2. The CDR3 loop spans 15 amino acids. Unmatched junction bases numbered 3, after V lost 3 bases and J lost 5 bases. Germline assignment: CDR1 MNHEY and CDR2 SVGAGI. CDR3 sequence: CASSYQGLAGETQYF. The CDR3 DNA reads TGTGCCAGCAGTTATCAGGGACTAGCGGGGGAGACCCAGTACTTC.

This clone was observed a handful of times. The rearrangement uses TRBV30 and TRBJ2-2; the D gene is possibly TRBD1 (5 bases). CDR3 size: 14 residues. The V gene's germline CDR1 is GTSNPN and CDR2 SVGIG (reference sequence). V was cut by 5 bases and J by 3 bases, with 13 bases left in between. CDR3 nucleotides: TGTGCCTGGGAAGGGGCTCGGTACACCGGGGAGCTGTTTTTT. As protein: CAWEGARYTGELFF. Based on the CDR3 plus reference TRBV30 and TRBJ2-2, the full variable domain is SQTIHQWPATLVQPVGSPLSLECTVEGTSNPNLYWYRQAAGRGLQLLFYSVGIGQISSEVPQNLSASRPQDRQFILSSKKLLLSDSGFYLCAWEGARYTGELFFGEGSRLTVL.